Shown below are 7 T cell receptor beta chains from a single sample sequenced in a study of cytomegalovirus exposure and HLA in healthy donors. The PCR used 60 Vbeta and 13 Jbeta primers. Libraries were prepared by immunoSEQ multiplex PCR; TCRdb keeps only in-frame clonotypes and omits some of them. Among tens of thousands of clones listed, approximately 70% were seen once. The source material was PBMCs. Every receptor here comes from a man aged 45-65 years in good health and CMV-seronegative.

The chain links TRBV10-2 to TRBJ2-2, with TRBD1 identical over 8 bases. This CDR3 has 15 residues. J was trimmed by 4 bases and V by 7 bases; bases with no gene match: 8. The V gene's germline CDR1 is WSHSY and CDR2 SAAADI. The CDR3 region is CASTTTGAGTGELFF. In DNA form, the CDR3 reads TGCGCCAGCACAACGACAGGGGCGGGCACCGGGGAGCTGTTTTTT.

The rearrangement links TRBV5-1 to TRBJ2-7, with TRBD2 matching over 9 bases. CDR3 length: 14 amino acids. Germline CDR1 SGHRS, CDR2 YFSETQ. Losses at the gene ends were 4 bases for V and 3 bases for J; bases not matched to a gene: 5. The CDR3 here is CASSQRSGGYEQYF. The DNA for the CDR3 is TGCGCCAGCAGCCAGCGTAGCGGGGGCTACGAGCAGTACTTC.

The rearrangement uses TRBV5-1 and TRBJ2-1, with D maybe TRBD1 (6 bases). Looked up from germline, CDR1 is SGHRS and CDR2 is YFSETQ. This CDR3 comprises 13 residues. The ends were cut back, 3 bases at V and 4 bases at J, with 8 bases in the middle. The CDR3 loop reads CASSSDSYNEQFF. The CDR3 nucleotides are TGCGCCAGCAGCTCGGACAGTTACAATGAGCAGTTCTTC.

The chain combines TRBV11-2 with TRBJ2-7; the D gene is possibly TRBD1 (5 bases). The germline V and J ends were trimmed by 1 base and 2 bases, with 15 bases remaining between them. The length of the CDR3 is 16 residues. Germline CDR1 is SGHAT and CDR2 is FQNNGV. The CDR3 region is CASSLVSWGSPYEQYF. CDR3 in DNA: TGTGCCAGCAGCTTAGTATCATGGGGCTCGCCCTACGAGCAGTACTTC.

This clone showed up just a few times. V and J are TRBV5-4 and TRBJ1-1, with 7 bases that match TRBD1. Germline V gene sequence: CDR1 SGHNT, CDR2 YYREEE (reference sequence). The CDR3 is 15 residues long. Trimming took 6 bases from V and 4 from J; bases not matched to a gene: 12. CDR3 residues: CASNPPDRDPTEAFF. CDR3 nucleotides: TGTGCCAGCAACCCCCCAGACAGGGACCCCACTGAAGCTTTCTTT.

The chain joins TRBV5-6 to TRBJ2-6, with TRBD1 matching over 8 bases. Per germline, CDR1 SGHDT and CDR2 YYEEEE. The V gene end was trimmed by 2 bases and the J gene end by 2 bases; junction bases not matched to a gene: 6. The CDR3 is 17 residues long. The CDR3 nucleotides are TGTGCCAGCAGCTTTCCTCAGGGGGCGACTGGGGCCAACGTCCTGACTTTC. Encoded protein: CASSFPQGATGANVLTF.

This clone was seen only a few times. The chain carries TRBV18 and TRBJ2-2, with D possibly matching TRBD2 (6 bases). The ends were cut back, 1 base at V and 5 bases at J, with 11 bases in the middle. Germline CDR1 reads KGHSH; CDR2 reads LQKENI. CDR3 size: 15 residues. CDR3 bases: TGTGCCAGCTCACCACTGAGGGGAGGAACCGGGGAGCTGTTTTTT. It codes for CASSPLRGGTGELFF.